One and the same sample provided the 29 T cell receptor beta chains below, sequenced in a study of T cells in Graves' hyperthyroidism and ophthalmopathy. Amplification targeted TCR beta CDR3 regions from RNA transcripts. The TCR CDR3 was amplified in a first-round RT-PCR using the HTBI primer set. TCRdb independently ran MiXCR on the multiplex PCR reads; one entry per CDR3 protein. The sample has fewer than 650,000 distinct CDR3 sequences, approximately 14% seen once. The sequenced material came from blood. Source of these receptors: a woman aged 30 to 39 with Graves' hyperthyroidism that later progressed to Graves' ophthalmopathy.

This clonotype has ten or more counts. J is TRBJ1-1 and V is TRBV6-2 or TRBV6-3; weak D call: TRBD1 (6 bases). This CDR3 is 16 amino acids long. Trimming took off 6 bases at V and 4 bases at J, with 21 bases between the two ends. In germline, CDR1 is MNHEY, CDR2 SVGEGT. The CDR3 DNA reads TGTGCCAGCAGCTGGGGGGGGGCCACAGGGAGCACTGAAGCTTTCTTT. Protein: CASSWGGATGSTEAFF.

The chain has TRBV27 and TRBJ1-5; D not resolved. V lost 1 base to trimming and J lost 6 bases, with 7 bases between them. Looked up from germline, CDR1 is MNHEY and CDR2 is SMNVEV (reference sequence). This CDR3 comprises 13 residues. The CDR3 protein is CASSLLVGQPQHF. In DNA, the CDR3 is TGTGCCAGCAGTTTATTGGTCGGTCAGCCCCAGCATTTT.

Details on this clonotype: The junction departs from the called germline gene at one end, perhaps through a read error. The chain recombines TRBV7-2 with TRBJ1-5; D possibly corresponds to TRBD1 (6 bases). The CDR3 loop spans 16 amino acids. Germline CDR1 reads SGHTA; CDR2 reads FQGNSA. This CDR3 reads CASRLGGDPSSQPQHF. For the CDR3, the DNA is TGTGCCAGCAGGCTAGGGGGGGATCCAAGCAGTCAGCCCCAGCATTTT.

This clonotype was detected a few times. This chain connects TRBV13 to TRBJ1-4, with 7 nucleotides matching TRBD1. This CDR3 has 15 residues. Germline CDR1 is PRHDT and CDR2 is FYEKMQ (reference sequence). V lost 5 bases and J lost 1; bases outside the gene matches: 4. In DNA form, the CDR3 reads TGTGCCAGCAGCGTCAGACAGGGAACTAATGAAAAACTGTTTTTT. Its protein is CASSVRQGTNEKLFF.

This clonotype was counted many times. The chain joins TRBV30 to TRBJ2-3; D uncertain. V lost 4 bases and J lost 2, with 13 bases in between. Germline CDR1 is GTSNPN and CDR2 is SVGIG (reference sequence). The CDR3 length is 14 residues. The CDR3 bases are TGTGCCTGGATGGCCGGGCCTAACACAGATACGCAGTATTTT. This codes for CAWMAGPNTDTQYF.

V usage is TRBV19 and J usage is TRBJ1-1; the match to TRBD1 covers 10 bases. Germline CDR1 and CDR2: LNHDA and SQIVND (reference sequence). The CDR3 has 15 amino acids. The V segment lost 4 bases and the J segment 7 bases; nucleotides outside the gene matches: 9. CDR3 protein: CASSRSGQGLSEAFF. CDR3 bases: TGTGCCAGTAGTAGGTCGGGACAGGGGCTAAGTGAAGCTTTCTTT.

This clonotype was recorded at least ten times. This chain connects TRBV10-3 to TRBJ2-2; either TRBD1 or TRBD2 may fit D (5 bases each). Germline V gene sequence: CDR1 ENHRY, CDR2 SYGVKD. The CDR3 extends over 16 amino acids. V gave up 8 bases and J gave up 0 bases, with 16 bases separating them. In DNA, the CDR3 is TGTGCCATCCTGGGCCCGGGGCGCGCGAACACCGGGGAGCTGTTTTTT. Residues: CAILGPGRANTGELFF.

This clonotype was detected ten times or more. V usage is TRBV11-2 and J usage is TRBJ2-1; D assignment may be TRBD1 or TRBD2 (6 bases each). The CDR3 is made up of 12 amino acids. Germline V gives CDR1 SGHAT, CDR2 FQNNGV. V was pared by 2 bases and J by 10 bases, with 9 bases between. DNA of the CDR3: TGTGCCAGCAGCTTATTGGGGGGCGAGCAGTTCTTC. It is translated as CASSLLGGEQFF.

V usage is TRBV12-3 or TRBV12-4 and J usage is TRBJ2-7; possibly TRBD1 for D (5 bases). This CDR3 region has 14 residues. V shed 5 bases and J shed 0 bases, with 11 bases lying between them. The CDR3 bases are TGTGCCAGCAGTCCGACAGTTTCCTCCTACGAGCAGTACTTC. This encodes CASSPTVSSYEQYF.

This clonotype was detected only a few times. This chain connects TRBV6-2 or TRBV6-3 to TRBJ2-6, with 8 bases that match TRBD1. Germline loops: CDR1 MNHEY, CDR2 SVGEGT. The V segment lost 0 bases and the J segment 2 bases; nucleotides outside the gene matches: 9. CDR3 size: 19 residues. The CDR3 nucleotides read TGTGCCAGCAGTTACTCGGCATGGACAGGGAGGCCTGGGGCCAACGTCCTGACTTTC. Amino acid sequence: CASSYSAWTGRPGANVLTF.

The chain combines TRBV19 with TRBJ1-1, with TRBD1 matching over 8 bases. The V gene's germline CDR1 is LNHDA and CDR2 SQIVND (reference sequence). With V trimmed by 5 bases and J by 6 bases, 5 bases remained unmatched. The CDR3 is 13 amino acids. CDR3 sequence (DNA): TGTGCCAGTAGTCCAACAGGGGGGGCTGAAGCTTTCTTT. This encodes CASSPTGGAEAFF. The full variable domain, its missing parts supplied by reference TRBV19 and TRBJ1-1, is DGGITQSPKYLFRKEGQNVTLSCEQNLNHDAMYWYRQDPGQGLRLIYYSQIVNDFQKGDIAEGYSVSREKKESFPLTVTSAQKNPTAFYLCASSPTGGAEAFFGQGTRLTVV.

At least ten counts were recorded for this clonotype. The gene calls are TRBV2 and TRBJ2-2; the D gene is possibly TRBD2 (6 bases). Germline V gene sequence: CDR1 SNHLY, CDR2 FYNNEI. The CDR3 is 16 amino acids. With 7 bases removed from V and 3 bases from J, the gap between germline ends came to 18 bases. The CDR3 bases are TGTGCCAGCAACCCCGATGGGGGGTCGGACACCGGGGAGCTGTTTTTT. The encoded protein is CASNPDGGSDTGELFF.

This clonotype was seen only a few times. The chain uses TRBV6-1 and TRBJ2-7; D is undetermined. Deletions cut 6 bases from V and 2 bases from J, with 8 bases between. The CDR3 sequence is 12 residues long. Germline values: CDR1 MNHNS, CDR2 SASEGT. The CDR3 spells CASRRTPYEQYF. CDR3 nucleotide sequence: TGTGCCAGCAGACGTACTCCCTACGAGCAGTACTTC.

This clonotype has only a few counts. The chain is built from TRBV4-1 and TRBJ2-5; TRBD2 matches 11 bases. The CDR3 sequence is 15 residues long. V lost 4 bases, J lost 3 bases, and 4 bases stayed unmatched. Germline V CDR1 and CDR2: MGHRA, YSYEKL. CDR3 DNA sequence: TGCGCCAGCAGCCTCACGACTAGCGGGGAAGAGACCCAGTACTTC. Protein sequence: CASSLTTSGEETQYF.

This chain links TRBV11-2 with TRBJ2-7; the match to TRBD1 covers 7 bases. From germline, CDR1 is SGHAT and CDR2 FQNNGV. Germline trimming cut 5 bases from V and 3 bases from J; bases unmatched to any gene: 10. This CDR3 is 15 amino acids long. This chain's CDR3 is CASSARGGGIYEQYF. In DNA form, the CDR3 reads TGTGCCAGCAGCGCCAGAGGGGGCGGTATCTACGAGCAGTACTTC.

Comment on this clonotype: An end of the junction does not agree with germline; a read error may underlie this. The chain joins TRBV13 to TRBJ1-2, with 7 bases matching TRBD1. CDR1 and CDR2 from the germline V gene are PRHDT and FYEKMQ (reference sequence). The CDR3 loop spans 15 amino acids. The CDR3 here is CASSKAGTAAYGYTF. In DNA, the CDR3 is TGCGCCAGCAGTAAAGCCGGGACAGCAGCCTATGGCTACACCTTC.

This clonotype has at least ten counts. The rearrangement uses TRBV11-2 and TRBJ2-3; 7 nucleotides match TRBD2. Germline V lookup: CDR1 SGHAT, CDR2 FQNNGV. J gave up 0 bases and V 5 bases, and 8 bases lay outside the gene matches. The CDR3 has 16 amino acids. The CDR3 here is CASSPGLGTSTDTQYF. The DNA of the CDR3 is TGTGCCAGCAGCCCAGGACTAGGGACTAGCACAGATACGCAGTATTTT.

This clonotype was counted only a few times. This sequence joins TRBV11-2 and TRBJ1-5; TRBD1 matches 9 bases. J lost 7 bases, V lost 5 bases, and 12 bases had no gene match. The CDR3 loop spans 16 amino acids. The germline CDR1 and CDR2 sequences are SGHAT and FQNNGV. The CDR3 reads CASSLGGTGMGQPQHF. The CDR3 DNA reads as TGTGCCAGCAGCCTAGGAGGGACAGGGATGGGACAGCCCCAGCATTTT.

This chain connects TRBV28 to TRBJ2-1, with D possibly called TRBD1 or TRBD2 (6 bases each). Germline values: CDR1 MDHEN, CDR2 SYDVKM. Between the trimmed V and J ends, which lost 4 bases and 6 bases, there was a span of 22 bases. The CDR3 length is 17 residues. The CDR3 coding sequence is TGTGCCAGCAGTTCGCGCCTTGGGGGGACACAGATCAATGAGCAGTTCTTC. Translation gives CASSSRLGGTQINEQFF.

This clonotype has ten or more counts. The gene calls are TRBV9 and TRBJ2-1, with D tentatively TRBD2 (5 bases). Germline V gene data show CDR1 as SGDLS and CDR2 as YYNGEE. Trimming took 0 bases from V and 8 from J, leaving 12 bases between them. The CDR3 has 14 amino acids. The DNA for the CDR3 is TGTGCCAGCAGCGTAGGTCTAGGGAGTTATGAGCAGTTCTTC. Translating it yields CASSVGLGSYEQFF.

This clonotype was observed at least ten times. This chain links TRBV12-3 or TRBV12-4 with TRBJ1-6; D is unresolved. V dropped 7 bases and J dropped 0 bases, with 13 bases sitting between them. The CDR3 is 16 amino acids. CDR3 sequence: CASIKDGSSYNSPLHF. CDR3 nucleotide sequence: TGTGCCAGCATCAAGGACGGGAGCTCCTATAATTCACCCCTCCACTTT.

This clonotype was recorded many times. CDR3 nucleotide sequence: TGTGCCAGCATTCATGGGGGAACGGGTGAGCAGTACTTC. This sequence encodes CASIHGGTGEQYF. The chain joins TRBV6-1 to TRBJ2-7, with D perhaps being TRBD1 or TRBD2 (5 bases each). The germline V gene encodes CDR1 MNHNS and CDR2 SASEGT. Trimming cost V 7 bases and J 7 bases, with 17 bases left between them. The CDR3 length is 13 residues.

This clonotype showed up many times. The genes are TRBV29-1 and TRBJ2-1, with D unclear. V lost 4 bases and J lost 3, with 10 bases in between. Germline values: CDR1 SQVTM, CDR2 ANQGSEA. CDR3 length: 13 amino acids. The CDR3 DNA follows: TGCAGCGTTGTTTCCGCCGACTACAATGAGCAGTTCTTC. Translation gives CSVVSADYNEQFF.

This clonotype was observed at least ten times. The V and J genes are TRBV28 and TRBJ1-2; unclear D gene. This CDR3 is 14 amino acids long. V lost 3 bases and J 0 bases, leaving 8 bases between the germline ends. Germline V lookup: CDR1 MDHEN, CDR2 SYDVKM. The CDR3 DNA reads TGTGCCAGCAGTTTCTCAGGTTCTAACTATGGCTACACCTTC. Amino acid sequence: CASSFSGSNYGYTF.

This clonotype has a count of ten or more. The chain employs TRBV7-2 and TRBJ2-1; 8 bases align to TRBD1. CDR1 and CDR2 from the germline V gene are SGHTA and FQGNSA. V was clipped by 4 bases and J by 14 bases; unmatched bases: 13. The CDR3 sequence is 14 residues long. The CDR3 nucleotides are TGTGCCAGCAGCTCCTCAGGGGGCTCGAGTACAAAGTTCTTC. Amino acids: CASSSSGGSSTKFF.

The rearrangement uses TRBV20-1 and TRBJ2-1, with D perhaps TRBD2 (6 bases). V was cut by 6 bases and J by 1 base, with 13 bases left in between. The CDR3 is 14 residues long. The V gene's germline CDR1 is DFQATT and CDR2 SNEGSKA (reference sequence). CDR3 bases: TGCAGTGCGGAAGGGAGGAGGTCCTACAATGAGCAGTTCTTC. Encoded protein: CSAEGRRSYNEQFF.

The chain carries TRBV9 and TRBJ2-3, with D hard to call. This CDR3 comprises 10 residues. V was clipped by 0 bases and J by 8 bases, with 1 base between them. Germline V lookup: CDR1 SGDLS, CDR2 YYNGEE. The DNA of the CDR3 is TGTGCCAGCAGCGTAGGTACGCAGTATTTT. Amino acid sequence: CASSVGTQYF.

This clonotype appeared many times. The chain has TRBV27 and TRBJ1-1; TRBD1 matches 9 bases. V trimming: 8 bases; J trimming: 0 bases; junction bases outside the gene matches: 13. The CDR3 contains 17 residues. Germline lookup yields CDR1 MNHEY and CDR2 SMNVEV (reference sequence). CDR3: CASLLTVGTGMNTEAFF. CDR3 bases: TGTGCCAGCTTATTGACAGTTGGGACAGGGATGAACACTGAAGCTTTCTTT.

This clonotype was counted many times. The chain has TRBV3-1 and TRBJ1-1, with D uncertain. Per the germline V gene, CDR1 is LGHDT and CDR2 is YNNKEL (reference sequence). The CDR3 is 12 amino acids. V lost 0 bases and J 11 bases, leaving 10 bases between the germline ends. CDR3 nucleotides: TGTGCCAGCAGCCAAGATCAGGTGACGGCTTTCTTT. It encodes CASSQDQVTAFF.